This paragraph reports one T cell receptor (beta chain). Each individual donor underwent a draw of about 11 milliliters of peripheral blood. CDR1 is SNHLY and CDR2 is FYNNEI in the germline V gene. This CDR3 has 15 amino acids. Using a J-beta primer mix together with a sample-barcoded 5' primer, a second PCR was run for 7 to 11 cycles. Carrying 12 random nucleotides, a template-switch adaptor labeled each individual cDNA molecule. Each CDR3 protein gets one entry after TCRdb re-called the 5' RACE reads with MiXCR. The data hold some 1.4 million distinct CDR3 sequences, with 42% observed a single time. This sample was included in a study of blood T cells in healthy people across ages.

The sequenced sample was blood. This chain uses TRBV2 with TRBJ2-4, with TRBD1 matching over 9 bases. Near its end, the DNA agrees better with TRBJ2-5, so the J call may be wrong. This clonotype was obtained from a woman aged 18-29 years in good health. CDR3 in DNA: TGTGCCAGCAGTGTGAGACAGGGGGTTGTGGAGACCCAGTACTTC. This gives the protein CASSVRQGVVETQYF.